This T cell receptor beta chain was documented in a study of control samples from healthy donors and cancer patients. Here immunoSEQ multiplex PCR was the method, and the copy in TCRdb shows in-frame clones only, minus some. Here the sample spans some 80,000 clones, about nine tenths being singletons. Note on this clone: Other DNA sequences within the sample encode an identical CDR3.

The sequence was obtained from a middle-aged man in good health. Material for sequencing was blood.

The CDR3, as DNA: TGTGCCAGCAGAGACGGATTTAACTATGGCTACACCTTC. Its protein product is CASRDGFNYGYTF. This rearrangement joins TRBV6-5 to TRBJ1-2; D is uncertain. V lost 6 bases, J lost 1 base, and 9 bases lay in between. The CDR3 contains 13 residues. Germline loops: CDR1 MNHEY, CDR2 SVGAGI.